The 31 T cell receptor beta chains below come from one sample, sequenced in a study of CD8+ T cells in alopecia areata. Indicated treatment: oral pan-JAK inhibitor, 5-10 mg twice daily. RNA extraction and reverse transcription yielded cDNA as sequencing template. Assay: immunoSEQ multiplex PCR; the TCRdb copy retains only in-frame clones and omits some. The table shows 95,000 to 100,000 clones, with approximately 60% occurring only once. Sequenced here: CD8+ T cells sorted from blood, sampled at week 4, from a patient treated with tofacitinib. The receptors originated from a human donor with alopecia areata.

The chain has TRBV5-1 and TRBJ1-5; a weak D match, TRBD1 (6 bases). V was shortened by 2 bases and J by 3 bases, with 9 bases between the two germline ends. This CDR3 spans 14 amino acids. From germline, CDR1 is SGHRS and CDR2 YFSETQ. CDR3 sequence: CASSLTGLNQPQHF. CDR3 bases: TGCGCCAGCAGCTTAACAGGGCTCAATCAGCCCCAGCATTTT.

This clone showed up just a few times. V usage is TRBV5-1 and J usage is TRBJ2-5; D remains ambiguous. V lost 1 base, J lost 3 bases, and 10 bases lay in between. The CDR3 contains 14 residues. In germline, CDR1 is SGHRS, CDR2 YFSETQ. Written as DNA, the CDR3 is TGCGCCAGCAGCTTGCTAGGCAGCGAAGAGACCCAGTACTTC. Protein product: CASSLLGSEETQYF.

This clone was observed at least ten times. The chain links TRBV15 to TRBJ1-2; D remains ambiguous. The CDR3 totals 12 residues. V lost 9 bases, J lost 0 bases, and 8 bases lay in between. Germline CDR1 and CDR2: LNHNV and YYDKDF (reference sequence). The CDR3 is CATTGANYGYTF. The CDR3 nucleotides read TGTGCCACGACGGGAGCTAACTATGGCTACACCTTC.

The CDR3 sequence: CASSVYMGSYEQYF. As DNA, the CDR3 is TGTGCCAGCAGTGTGTATATGGGGAGCTACGAGCAGTACTTC. This rearrangement joins TRBV2 to TRBJ2-7; possible D gene TRBD2, 5 bases. The V and J ends lost 4 bases and 3 bases respectively, with 13 bases between them. The CDR3 has 14 residues. Per the germline V gene, CDR1 is SNHLY and CDR2 is FYNNEI.

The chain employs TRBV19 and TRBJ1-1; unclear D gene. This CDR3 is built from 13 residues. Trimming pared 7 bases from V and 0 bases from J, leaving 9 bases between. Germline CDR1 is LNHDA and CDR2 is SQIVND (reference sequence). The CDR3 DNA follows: TGTGCCAGTACGGCGAGGATGAACACTGAAGCTTTCTTT. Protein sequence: CASTARMNTEAFF.

The CDR3 sequence: CASQPGPKRIDEQFF. DNA of the CDR3: TGTGCCTCACAACCGGGACCCAAGCGTATCGATGAGCAGTTCTTC. The chain links TRBV30 to TRBJ2-1; either TRBD1 or TRBD2 may supply D (5 bases each). Germline V lookup: CDR1 GTSNPN, CDR2 SVGIG (reference sequence). Trimming pared 7 bases from V and 8 bases from J, leaving 24 bases between. The CDR3 loop spans 15 amino acids.

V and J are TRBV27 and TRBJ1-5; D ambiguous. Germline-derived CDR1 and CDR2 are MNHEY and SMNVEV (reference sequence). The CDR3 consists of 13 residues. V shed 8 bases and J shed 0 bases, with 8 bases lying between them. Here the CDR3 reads CASGRDSNQPQHF. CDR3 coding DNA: TGTGCCAGCGGGCGGGATAGCAATCAGCCCCAGCATTTT.

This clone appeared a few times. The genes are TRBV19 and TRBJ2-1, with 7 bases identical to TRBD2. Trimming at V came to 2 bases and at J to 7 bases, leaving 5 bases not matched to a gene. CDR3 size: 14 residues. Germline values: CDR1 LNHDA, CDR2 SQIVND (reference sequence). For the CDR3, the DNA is TGTGCCAGTAGTATAAGCGGGACTACAAATGAGCAGTTCTTC. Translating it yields CASSISGTTNEQFF. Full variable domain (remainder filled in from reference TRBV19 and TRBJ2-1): DGGITQSPKYLFRKEGQNVTLSCEQNLNHDAMYWYRQDPGQGLRLIYYSQIVNDFQKGDIAEGYSVSREKKESFPLTVTSAQKNPTAFYLCASSISGTTNEQFFGPGTRLTVL.

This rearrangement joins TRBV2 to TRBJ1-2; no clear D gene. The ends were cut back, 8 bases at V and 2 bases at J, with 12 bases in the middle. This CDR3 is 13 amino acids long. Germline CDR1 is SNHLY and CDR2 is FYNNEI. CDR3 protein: CASPKEQNYGYTF. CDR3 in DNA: TGTGCCAGCCCAAAGGAACAGAACTATGGCTACACCTTC. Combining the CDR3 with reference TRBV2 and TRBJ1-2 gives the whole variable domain EPEVTQTPSHQVTQMGQEVILRCVPISNHLYFYWYRQILGQKVEFLVSFYNNEISEKSEIFDDQFSVERPDGSNFTLKIRSTKLEDSAMYFCASPKEQNYGYTFGSGTRLTVV.

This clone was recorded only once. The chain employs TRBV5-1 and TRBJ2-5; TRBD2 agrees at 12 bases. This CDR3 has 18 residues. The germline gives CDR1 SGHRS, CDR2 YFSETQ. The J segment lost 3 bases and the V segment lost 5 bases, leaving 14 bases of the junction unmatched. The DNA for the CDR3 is TGCGCCAGCAGTTCCGGACTAGCGGGGATGACCCGTGAAGAGACCCAGTACTTC. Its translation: CASSSGLAGMTREETQYF.

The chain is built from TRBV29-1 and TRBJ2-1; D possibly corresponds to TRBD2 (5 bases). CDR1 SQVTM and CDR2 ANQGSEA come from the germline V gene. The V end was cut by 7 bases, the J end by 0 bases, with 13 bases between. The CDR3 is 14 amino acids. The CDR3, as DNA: TGCAGCGGGGCCGGCGGGTACTCCTACAATGAGCAGTTCTTC. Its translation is CSGAGGYSYNEQFF.

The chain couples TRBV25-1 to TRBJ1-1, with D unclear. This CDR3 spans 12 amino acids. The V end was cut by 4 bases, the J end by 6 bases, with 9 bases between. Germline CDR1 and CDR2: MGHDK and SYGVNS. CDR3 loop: CASSGAPAEAFF. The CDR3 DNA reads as TGTGCCAGCAGTGGAGCGCCGGCTGAAGCTTTCTTT.

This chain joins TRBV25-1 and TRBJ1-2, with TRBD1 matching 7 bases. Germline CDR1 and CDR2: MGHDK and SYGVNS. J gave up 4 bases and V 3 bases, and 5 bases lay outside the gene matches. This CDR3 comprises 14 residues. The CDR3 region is CASSEFGQVYGYTF. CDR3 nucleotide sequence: TGTGCCAGCAGTGAGTTCGGACAGGTCTATGGCTACACCTTC.

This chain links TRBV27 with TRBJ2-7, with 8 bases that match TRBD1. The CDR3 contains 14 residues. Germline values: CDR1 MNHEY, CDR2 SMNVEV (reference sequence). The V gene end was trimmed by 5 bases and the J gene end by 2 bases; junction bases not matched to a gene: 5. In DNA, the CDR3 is TGTGCCAGCAGTAACAGGGGGTTCACCTACGAGCAGTACTTC. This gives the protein CASSNRGFTYEQYF.

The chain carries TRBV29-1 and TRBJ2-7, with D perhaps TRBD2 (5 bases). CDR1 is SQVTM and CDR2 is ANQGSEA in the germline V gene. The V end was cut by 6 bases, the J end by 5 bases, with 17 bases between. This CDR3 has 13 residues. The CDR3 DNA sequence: TGCAGCGTGATAGAACGGGGTCAAAACGAGCAGTACTTC. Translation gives CSVIERGQNEQYF.

CDR3 region: CASSSGTSGAQYF. The CDR3 DNA reads as TGCGCCAGCAGTTCCGGGACTAGCGGAGCGCAGTATTTT. The chain is built from TRBV5-1 and TRBJ2-3, with TRBD2 matching over 11 bases. CDR3 length equals 13 residues. The V gene's germline CDR1 is SGHRS and CDR2 YFSETQ. Unmatched junction bases numbered 6, after V lost 5 bases and J lost 10 bases.

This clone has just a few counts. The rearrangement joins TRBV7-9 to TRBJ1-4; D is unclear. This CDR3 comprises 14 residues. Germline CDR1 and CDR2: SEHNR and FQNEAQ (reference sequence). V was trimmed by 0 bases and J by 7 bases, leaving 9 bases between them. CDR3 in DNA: TGTGCCAGCAGCTTAGCGGTACCGGGTGAAAAACTGTTTTTT. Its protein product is CASSLAVPGEKLFF.

CDR3 bases: TGTGCCAGCAGTTTATTAGTAGCCAAGAACACCGGGGAGCTGTTTTTT. This translates into CASSLLVAKNTGELFF. The V gene is TRBV27, the J gene TRBJ2-2; D unclear. The CDR3 contains 16 residues. Germline V lookup: CDR1 MNHEY, CDR2 SMNVEV (reference sequence). Between the trimmed V and J ends, which lost 1 base and 1 base, there was a span of 10 bases.

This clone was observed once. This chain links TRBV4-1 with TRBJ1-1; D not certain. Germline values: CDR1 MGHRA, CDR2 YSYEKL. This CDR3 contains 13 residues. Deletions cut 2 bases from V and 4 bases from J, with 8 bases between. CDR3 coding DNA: TGCGCCAGCAGCCAATCCCGGGCCACTGAAGCTTTCTTT. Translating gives CASSQSRATEAFF.

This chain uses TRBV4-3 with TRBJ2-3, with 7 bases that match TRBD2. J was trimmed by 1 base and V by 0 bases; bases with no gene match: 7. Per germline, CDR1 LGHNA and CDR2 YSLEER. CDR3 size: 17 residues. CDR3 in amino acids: CASSQDSAGARTDTQYF. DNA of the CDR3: TGCGCCAGCAGCCAAGATTCGGCGGGAGCCCGCACAGATACGCAGTATTTT.

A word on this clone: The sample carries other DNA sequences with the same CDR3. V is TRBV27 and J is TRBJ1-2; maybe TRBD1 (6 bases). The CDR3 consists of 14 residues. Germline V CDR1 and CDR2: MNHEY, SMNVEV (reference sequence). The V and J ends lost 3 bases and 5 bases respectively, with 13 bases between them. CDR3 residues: CASSLSGAGYGYTF. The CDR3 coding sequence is TGTGCCAGCAGTTTGTCGGGGGCAGGGTATGGCTACACCTTC.

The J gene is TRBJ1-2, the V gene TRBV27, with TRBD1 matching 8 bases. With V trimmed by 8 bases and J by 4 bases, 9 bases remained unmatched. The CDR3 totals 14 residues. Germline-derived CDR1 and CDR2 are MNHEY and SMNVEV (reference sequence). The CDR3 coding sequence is TGTGCCAGCCGAGGACAGGGATTGCCCTATGGCTACACCTTC. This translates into CASRGQGLPYGYTF.

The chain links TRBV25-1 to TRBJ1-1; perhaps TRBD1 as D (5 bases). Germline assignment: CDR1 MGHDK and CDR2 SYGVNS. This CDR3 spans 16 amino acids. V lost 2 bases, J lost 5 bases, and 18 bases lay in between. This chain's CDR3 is CASSEGGAWGETEAFF. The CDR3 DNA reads TGTGCCAGCAGTGAAGGAGGGGCATGGGGCGAAACTGAAGCTTTCTTT.

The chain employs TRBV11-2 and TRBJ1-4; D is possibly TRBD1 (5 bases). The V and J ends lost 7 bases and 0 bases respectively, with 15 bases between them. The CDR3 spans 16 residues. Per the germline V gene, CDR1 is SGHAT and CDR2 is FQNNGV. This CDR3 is CASKGVGAATNEKLFF. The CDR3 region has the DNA TGTGCCAGCAAAGGTGTAGGGGCTGCAACTAATGAAAAACTGTTTTTT.

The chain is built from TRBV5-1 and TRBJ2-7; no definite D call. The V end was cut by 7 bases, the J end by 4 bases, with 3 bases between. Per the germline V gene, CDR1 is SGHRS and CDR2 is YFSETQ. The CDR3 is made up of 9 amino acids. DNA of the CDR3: TGCGCCAGCGGTTACGAGCAGTACTTC. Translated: CASGYEQYF.

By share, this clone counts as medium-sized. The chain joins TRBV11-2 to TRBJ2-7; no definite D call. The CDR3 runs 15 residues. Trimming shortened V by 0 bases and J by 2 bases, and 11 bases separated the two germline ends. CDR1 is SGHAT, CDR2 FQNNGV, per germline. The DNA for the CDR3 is TGTGCCAGCAGCTTAGATCCAACGGCCACCTACGAGCAGTACTTC. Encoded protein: CASSLDPTATYEQYF.

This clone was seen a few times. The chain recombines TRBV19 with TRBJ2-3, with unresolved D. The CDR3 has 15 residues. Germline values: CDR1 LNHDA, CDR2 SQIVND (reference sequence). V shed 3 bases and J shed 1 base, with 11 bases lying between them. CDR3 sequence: CASSIPKGGTDTQYF. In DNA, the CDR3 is TGTGCCAGTAGTATTCCGAAGGGTGGCACAGATACGCAGTATTTT.

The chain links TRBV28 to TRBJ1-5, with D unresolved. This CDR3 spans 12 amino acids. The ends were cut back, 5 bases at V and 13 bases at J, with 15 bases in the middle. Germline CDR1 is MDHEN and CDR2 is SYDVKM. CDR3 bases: TGTGCCAGCAGTGCTACCGACCCGGGGCAGCATTTT. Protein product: CASSATDPGQHF.

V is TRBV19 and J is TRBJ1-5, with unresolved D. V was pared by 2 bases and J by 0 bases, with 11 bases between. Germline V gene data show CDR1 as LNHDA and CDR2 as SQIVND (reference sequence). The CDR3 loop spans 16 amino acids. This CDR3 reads CASSIREPFSNQPQHF. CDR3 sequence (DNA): TGTGCCAGTAGTATACGGGAGCCCTTTAGCAATCAGCCCCAGCATTTT.

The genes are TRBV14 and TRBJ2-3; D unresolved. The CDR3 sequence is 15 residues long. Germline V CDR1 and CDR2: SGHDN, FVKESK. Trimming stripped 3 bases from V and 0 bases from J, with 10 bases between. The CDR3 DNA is TGTGCCAGCAGCCACACGGCAGCTAGCACAGATACGCAGTATTTT. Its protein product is CASSHTAASTDTQYF.

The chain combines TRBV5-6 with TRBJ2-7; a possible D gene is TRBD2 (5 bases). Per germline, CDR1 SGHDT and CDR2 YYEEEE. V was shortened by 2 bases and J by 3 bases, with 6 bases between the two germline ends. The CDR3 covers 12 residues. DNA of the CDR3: TGTGCCAGCAGCTTTGGGAGCTACGAGCAGTACTTC. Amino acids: CASSFGSYEQYF. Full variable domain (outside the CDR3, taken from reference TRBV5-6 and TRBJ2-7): DAGVTQSPTHLIKTRGQQVTLRCSPKSGHDTVSWYQQALGQGPQFIFQYYEEEERQRGNFPDRFSGHQFPNYSSELNVNALLLGDSALYLCASSFGSYEQYFGPGTRLTVT.